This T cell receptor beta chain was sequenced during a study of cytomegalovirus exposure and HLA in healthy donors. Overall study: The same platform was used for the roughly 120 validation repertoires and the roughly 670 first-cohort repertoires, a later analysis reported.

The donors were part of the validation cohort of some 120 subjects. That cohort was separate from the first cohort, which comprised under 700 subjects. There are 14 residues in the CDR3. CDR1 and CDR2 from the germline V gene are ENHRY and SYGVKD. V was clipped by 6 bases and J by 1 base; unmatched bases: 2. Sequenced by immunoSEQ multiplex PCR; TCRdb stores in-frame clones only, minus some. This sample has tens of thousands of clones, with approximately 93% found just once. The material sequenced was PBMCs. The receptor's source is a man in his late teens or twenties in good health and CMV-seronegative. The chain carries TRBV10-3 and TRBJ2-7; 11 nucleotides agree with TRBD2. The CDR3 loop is CAIRGTSGSYEQYF. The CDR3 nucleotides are TGTGCCATCAGGGGGACTAGCGGATCCTACGAGCAGTACTTC.